This TCR beta chain is drawn from a study of shared clonotypes between healthy human individuals. Looked up from germline, CDR1 is MDHEN and CDR2 is SYDVKM. The CDR3 covers 16 residues. The authors loaded 200 ng DNA, about 30,000 T cell genomes, into sorted-subset replicate PCRs. The assay was immunoSEQ multiplex PCR, and TCRdb's table has in-frame clones only and misses some. The sample consists of about 510,000 clones, roughly 95% of them appearing once. This clone has just one count. The chain joins TRBV28 to TRBJ2-5; 10 bases fit TRBD1. The closer fit of TRBJ2-7 to the DNA end suggests the J call may be wrong. The receptor was derived from a woman aged 25 to 39 in good health. The material sequenced was naive CD4+ T cells sorted from blood. The subset: CD45RA+ positively selected. CDR3 amino acids: CASSTHGTGEAYEQYF. In DNA, the CDR3 is TGTGCCAGCAGCACTCATGGGACAGGGGAGGCTTACGAGCAGTACTTC.